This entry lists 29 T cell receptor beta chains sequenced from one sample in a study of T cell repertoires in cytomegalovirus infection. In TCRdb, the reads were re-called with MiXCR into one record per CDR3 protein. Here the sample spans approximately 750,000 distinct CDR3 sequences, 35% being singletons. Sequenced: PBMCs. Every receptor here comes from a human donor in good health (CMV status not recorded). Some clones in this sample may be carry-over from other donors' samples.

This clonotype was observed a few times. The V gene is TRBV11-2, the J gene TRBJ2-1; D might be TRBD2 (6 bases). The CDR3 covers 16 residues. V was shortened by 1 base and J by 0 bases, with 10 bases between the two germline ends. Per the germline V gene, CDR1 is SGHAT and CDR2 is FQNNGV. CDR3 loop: CASSLGIGSSYNEQFF. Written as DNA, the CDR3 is TGTGCCAGCAGCTTAGGAATCGGGAGCTCCTACAATGAGCAGTTCTTC.

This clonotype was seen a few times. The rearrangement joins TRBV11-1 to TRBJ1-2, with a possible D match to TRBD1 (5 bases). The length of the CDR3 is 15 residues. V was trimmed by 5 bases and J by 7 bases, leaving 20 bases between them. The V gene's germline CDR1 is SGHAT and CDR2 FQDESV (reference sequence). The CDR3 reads CASSPNGGIRLGYTF. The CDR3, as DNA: TGTGCCAGCAGCCCGAACGGGGGGATCCGACTTGGCTACACCTTC.

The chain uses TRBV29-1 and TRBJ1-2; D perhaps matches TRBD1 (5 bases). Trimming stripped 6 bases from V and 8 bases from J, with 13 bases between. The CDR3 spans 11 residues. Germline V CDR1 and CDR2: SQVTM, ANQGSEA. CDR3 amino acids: CSVMGGEGYTF. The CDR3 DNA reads TGCAGCGTAATGGGGGGGGAAGGCTACACCTTC.

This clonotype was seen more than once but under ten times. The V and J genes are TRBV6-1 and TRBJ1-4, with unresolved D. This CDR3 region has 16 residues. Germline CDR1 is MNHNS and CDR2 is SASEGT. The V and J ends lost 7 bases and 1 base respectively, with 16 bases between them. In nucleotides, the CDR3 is TGTGCCAGCATGGTGACCGGGATCCGAACTAATGAAAAACTGTTTTTT. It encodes CASMVTGIRTNEKLFF.

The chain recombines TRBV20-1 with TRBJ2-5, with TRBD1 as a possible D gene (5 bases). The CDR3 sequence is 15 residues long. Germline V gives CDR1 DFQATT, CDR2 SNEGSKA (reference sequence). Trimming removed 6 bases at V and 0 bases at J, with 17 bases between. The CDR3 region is CSAILLQGNQETQYF. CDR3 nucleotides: TGCAGTGCCATACTTTTGCAGGGAAACCAAGAGACCCAGTACTTC.

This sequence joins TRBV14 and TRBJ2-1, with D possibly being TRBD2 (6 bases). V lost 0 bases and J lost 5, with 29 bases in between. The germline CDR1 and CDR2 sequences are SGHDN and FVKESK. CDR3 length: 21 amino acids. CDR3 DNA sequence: TGTGCCAGCAGCCAAGATTTTCGACTAGGGCGTGTCCCTACTGGGGACAATGAGCAGTTCTTC. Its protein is CASSQDFRLGRVPTGDNEQFF.

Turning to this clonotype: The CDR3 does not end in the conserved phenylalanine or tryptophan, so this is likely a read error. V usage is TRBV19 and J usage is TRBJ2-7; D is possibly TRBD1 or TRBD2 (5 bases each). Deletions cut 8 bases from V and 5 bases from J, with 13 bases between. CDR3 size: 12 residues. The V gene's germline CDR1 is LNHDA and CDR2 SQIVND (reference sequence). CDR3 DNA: TGTGCCAGTGGACGGGGCGAAAACGAGCAGTACTTA. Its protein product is CASGRGENEQYL.

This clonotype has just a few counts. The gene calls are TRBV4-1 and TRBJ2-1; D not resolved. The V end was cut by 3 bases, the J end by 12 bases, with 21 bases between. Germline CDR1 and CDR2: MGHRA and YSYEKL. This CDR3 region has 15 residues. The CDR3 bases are TGCGCCAGCAGCCACCCTCCGGGCCAGAATGAGTGGCAGTTCTTC. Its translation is CASSHPPGQNEWQFF.

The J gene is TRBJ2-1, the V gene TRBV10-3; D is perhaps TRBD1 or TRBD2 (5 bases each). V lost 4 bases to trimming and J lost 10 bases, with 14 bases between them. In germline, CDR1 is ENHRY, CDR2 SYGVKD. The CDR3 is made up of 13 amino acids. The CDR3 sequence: CAISAGTNLEQFF. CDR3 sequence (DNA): TGTGCCATCAGTGCCGGGACGAATCTGGAGCAGTTCTTC.

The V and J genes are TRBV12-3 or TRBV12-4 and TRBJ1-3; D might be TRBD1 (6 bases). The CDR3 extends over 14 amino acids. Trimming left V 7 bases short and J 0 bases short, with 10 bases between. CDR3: CASIFRGSGNTIYF. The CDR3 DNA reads TGTGCCAGCATATTCAGGGGCTCTGGAAACACCATATATTTT.

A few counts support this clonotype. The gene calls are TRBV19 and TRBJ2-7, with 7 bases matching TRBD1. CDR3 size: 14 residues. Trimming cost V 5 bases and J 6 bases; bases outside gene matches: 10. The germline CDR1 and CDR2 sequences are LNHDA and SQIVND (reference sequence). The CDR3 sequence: CASSSRDSASEQYF. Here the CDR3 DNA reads TGTGCCAGTAGTTCCCGGGACAGTGCCAGCGAGCAGTACTTC.

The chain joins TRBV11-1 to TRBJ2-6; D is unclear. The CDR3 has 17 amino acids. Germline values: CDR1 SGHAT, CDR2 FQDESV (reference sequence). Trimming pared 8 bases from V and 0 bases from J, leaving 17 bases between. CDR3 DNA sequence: TGTGCCAGCGCCTTAACAGAGTCCGGCTCTGGGGCCAACGTCCTGACTTTC. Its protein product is CASALTESGSGANVLTF.

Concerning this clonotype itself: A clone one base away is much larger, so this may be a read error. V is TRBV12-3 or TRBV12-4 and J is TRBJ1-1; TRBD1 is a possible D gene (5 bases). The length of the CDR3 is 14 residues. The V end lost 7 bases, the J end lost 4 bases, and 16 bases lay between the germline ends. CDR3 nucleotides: TGTGCCAGCAACAGGATGGCCATGGTCACTGAAGCTTTCTTT. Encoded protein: CASNRMAMVTEAFF.

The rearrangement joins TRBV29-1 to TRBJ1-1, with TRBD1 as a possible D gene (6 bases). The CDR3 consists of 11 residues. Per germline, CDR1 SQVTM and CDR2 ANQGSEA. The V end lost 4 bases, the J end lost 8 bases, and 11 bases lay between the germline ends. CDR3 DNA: TGCAGCGTTGGGGGGGGCAGAGAAGCTTTCTTT. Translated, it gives CSVGGGREAFF.

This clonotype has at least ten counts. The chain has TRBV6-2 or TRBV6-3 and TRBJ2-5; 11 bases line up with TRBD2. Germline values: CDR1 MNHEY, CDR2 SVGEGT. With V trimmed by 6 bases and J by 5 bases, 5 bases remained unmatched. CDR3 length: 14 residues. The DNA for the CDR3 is TGTGCCAGCAGCCTAAGGACTAGCGGGGAGACCCAGTACTTC. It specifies CASSLRTSGETQYF.

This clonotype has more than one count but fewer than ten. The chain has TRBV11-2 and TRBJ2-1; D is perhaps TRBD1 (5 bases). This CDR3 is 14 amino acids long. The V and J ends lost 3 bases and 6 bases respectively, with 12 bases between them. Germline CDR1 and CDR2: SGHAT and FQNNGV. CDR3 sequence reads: CASSFFQGVNEQFF. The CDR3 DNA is TGTGCCAGCAGCTTTTTCCAGGGTGTCAATGAGCAGTTCTTC. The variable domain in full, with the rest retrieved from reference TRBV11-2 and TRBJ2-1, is EAGVAQSPRYKIIEKRQSVAFWCNPISGHATLYWYQQILGQGPKLLIQFQNNGVVDDSQLPKDRFSAERLKGVDSTLKIQPAKLEDSAVYLCASSFFQGVNEQFFGPGTRLTVL.

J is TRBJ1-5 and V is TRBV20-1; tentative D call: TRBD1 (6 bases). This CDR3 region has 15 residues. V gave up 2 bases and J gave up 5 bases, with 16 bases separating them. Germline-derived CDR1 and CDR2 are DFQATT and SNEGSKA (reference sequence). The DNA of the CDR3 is TGCAGTGCTAGAATACCAGGGGCTGGCCATCAGCCCCAGCATTTT. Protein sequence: CSARIPGAGHQPQHF.

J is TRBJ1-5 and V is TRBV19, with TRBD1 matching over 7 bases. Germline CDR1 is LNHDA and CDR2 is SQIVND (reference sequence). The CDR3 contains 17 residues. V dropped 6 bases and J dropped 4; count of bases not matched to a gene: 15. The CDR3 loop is CASSPDRAPGTNQPQHF. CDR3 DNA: TGTGCCAGTAGCCCCGACAGGGCGCCCGGTACAAATCAGCCCCAGCATTTT.

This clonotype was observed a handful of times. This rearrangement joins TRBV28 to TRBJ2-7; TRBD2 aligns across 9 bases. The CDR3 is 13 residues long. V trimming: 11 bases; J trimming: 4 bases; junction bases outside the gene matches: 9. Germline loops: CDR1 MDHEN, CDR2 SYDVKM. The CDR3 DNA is TGTGCCGAGACCCCTGCGGGGGGGTACGAGCAGTACTTC. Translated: CAETPAGGYEQYF. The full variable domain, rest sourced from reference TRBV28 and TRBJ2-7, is DVKVTQSSRYLVKRTGEKVFLECVQDMDHENMFWYRQDPGLGLRLIYFSYDVKMKEKGDIPEGYSVSREKKERFSLILESASTNQTSMYLCAETPAGGYEQYFGPGTRLTVT.

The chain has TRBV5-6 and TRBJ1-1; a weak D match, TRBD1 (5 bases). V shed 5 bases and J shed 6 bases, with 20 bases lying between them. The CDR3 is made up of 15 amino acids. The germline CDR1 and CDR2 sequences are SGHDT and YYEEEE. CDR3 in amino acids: CASSSAGGMGAEAFF. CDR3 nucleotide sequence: TGTGCCAGCAGTTCGGCGGGGGGTATGGGCGCTGAAGCTTTCTTT.

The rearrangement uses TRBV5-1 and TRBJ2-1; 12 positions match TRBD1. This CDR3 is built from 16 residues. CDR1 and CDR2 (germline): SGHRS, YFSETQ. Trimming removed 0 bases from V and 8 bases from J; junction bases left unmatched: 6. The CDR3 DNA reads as TGCGCCAGCAGCTTGGGGGACAGGGGGCTCCACCATGAGCAGTTCTTC. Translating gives CASSLGDRGLHHEQFF.

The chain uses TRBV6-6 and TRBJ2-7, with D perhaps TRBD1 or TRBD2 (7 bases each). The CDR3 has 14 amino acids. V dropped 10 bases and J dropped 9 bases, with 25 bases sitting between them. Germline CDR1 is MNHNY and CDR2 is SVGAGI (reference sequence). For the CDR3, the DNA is TGTGCCATCGGATCGCAGGGGGGGTCAGGGCGGCAGTACTTC. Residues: CAIGSQGGSGRQYF.

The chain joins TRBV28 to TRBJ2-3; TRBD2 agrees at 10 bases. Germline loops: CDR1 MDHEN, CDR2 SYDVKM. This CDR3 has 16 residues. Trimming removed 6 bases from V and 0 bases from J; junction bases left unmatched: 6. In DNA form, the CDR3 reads TGTGCCAGCAGCTTCAGCGGGAGGGTTAGCACAGATACGCAGTATTTT. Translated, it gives CASSFSGRVSTDTQYF.

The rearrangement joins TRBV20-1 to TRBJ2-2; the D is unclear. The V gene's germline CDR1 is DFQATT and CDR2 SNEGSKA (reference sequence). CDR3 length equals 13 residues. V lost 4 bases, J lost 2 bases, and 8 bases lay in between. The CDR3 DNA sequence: TGCAGTGCTAATCGTGGAAACACCGGGGAGCTGTTTTTT. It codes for CSANRGNTGELFF.

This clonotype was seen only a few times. CDR3 DNA: TGTGCCAGCAGCCGGACAGGCCAGGATCAGCCCCAGCATTTT. Translation gives CASSRTGQDQPQHF. The chain is built from TRBV12-3 or TRBV12-4 and TRBJ1-5; 7 bases map to TRBD1. This CDR3 spans 14 amino acids. V lost 6 bases to trimming and J lost 5 bases; unmatched junction nucleotides: 7.

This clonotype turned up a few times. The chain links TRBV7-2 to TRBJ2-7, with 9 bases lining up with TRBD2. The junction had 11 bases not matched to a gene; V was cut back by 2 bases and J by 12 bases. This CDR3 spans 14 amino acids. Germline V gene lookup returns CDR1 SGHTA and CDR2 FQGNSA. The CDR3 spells CASSLLAGKYGGYF. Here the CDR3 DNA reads TGTGCCAGCAGCTTACTAGCGGGAAAGTATGGCGGGTACTTC.

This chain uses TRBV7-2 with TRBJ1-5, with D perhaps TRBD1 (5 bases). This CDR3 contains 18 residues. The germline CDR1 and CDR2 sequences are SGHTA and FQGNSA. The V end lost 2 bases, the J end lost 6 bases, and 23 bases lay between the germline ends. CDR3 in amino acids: CASSLLGGAGFSRQPQHF. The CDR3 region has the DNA TGTGCCAGCAGCTTACTAGGCGGGGCAGGGTTTTCCCGTCAGCCCCAGCATTTT.

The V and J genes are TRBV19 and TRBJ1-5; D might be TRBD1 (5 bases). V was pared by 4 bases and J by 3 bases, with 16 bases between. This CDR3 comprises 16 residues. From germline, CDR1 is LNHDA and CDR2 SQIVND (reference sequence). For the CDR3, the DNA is TGTGCCAGTAGTACACCCAACGACAGTTTCAATCAGCCCCAGCATTTT. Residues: CASSTPNDSFNQPQHF.

Here the CDR3 reads CASSERRTGVSYEQYF. CDR3 bases: TGTGCCAGCAGTGAACGCCGGACAGGGGTCTCCTACGAGCAGTACTTC. The chain carries TRBV6-1 and TRBJ2-7; 9 bases agree with TRBD1. This CDR3 spans 16 amino acids. CDR1 and CDR2 from the germline V gene are MNHNS and SASEGT. With 2 bases clipped from V and 0 bases from J, the junction kept 5 bases outside the gene matches.